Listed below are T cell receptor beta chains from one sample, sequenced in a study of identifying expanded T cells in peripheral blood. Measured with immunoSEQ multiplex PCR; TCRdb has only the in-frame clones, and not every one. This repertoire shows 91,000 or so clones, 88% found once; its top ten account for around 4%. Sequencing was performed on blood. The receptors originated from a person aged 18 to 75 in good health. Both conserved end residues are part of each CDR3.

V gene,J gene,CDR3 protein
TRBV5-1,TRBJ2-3,CASSLELAGMDTQYF
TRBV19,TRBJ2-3,CASMAGTGGPDTQYF
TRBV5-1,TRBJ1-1,CASSYDTNEAFF
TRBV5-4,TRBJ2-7,CASSLRGAPYEQYF
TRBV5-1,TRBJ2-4,CASSLEGGSAKNIQYF
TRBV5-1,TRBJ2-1,CASSPFGGNEQFF
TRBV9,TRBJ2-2,CASSGGGAGTGELFF
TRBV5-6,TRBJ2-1,CASWDSYNEQFF
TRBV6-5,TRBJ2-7,CASRTPDRGVSEQYF
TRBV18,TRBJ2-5,CASSPLGQGKETQYF
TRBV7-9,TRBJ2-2,CASSSLGGRTGELFF
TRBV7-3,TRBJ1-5,CASSLGGDGNQPQHF
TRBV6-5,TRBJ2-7,CASRSRGRPREQYF
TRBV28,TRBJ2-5,CASAQGLESTTQYF
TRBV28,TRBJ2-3,CASRRDGFTDTQYF
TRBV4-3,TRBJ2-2,CASSGRGSTGELFF
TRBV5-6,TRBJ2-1,CASSPPGTSGGLSYNEQFF
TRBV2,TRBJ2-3,CASSAGLAGSDTQYF
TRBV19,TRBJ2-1,CASSIDPRGNEQFF
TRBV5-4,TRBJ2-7,CASSGGRGGGYEQYF
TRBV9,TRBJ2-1,CASSVLLAGDGEQFF
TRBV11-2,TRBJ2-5,CASSLEAALKTQYF
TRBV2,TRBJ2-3,CASREDTQYF
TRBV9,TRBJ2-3,CASSLRAGTSGGTTDTQYF
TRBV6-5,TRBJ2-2,CASRRWRDTGELFF
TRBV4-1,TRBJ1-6,CASSQYREDSPLHF
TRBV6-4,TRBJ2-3,CASSDSVGEGDTQYF
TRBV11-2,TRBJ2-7,CASSFDLAGGREQYF
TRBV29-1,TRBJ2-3,CSVVEDTQYF
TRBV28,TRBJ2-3,CASSLGSGGTDTQYF
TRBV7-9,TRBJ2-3,CASSPGTASTDTQYF
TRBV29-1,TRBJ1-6,CSVEVGGYGSPLHF
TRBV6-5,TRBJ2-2,CASREQWTGELFF
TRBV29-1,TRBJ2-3,CSVEIRADTQYF
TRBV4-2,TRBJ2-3,CASSQEWASGGTDTQYF
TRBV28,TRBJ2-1,CASSPGPYNEQFF
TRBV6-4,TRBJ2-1,CASSESSSGEQFF
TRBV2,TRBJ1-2,CASRDKGYTF
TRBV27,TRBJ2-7,CASKPGLAGLGEQYF
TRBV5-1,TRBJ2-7,CASSLGSGGSYEQYF
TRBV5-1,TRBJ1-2,CASSSEGQTNYGYTF
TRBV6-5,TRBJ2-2,CASNAGQLRGKLFF
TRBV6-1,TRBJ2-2,CASKSGELFF
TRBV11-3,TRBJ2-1,CASSLVSGFGGNNEQFF
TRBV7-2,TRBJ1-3,CASSPTGGRNTIYF
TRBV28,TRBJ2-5,CASSPHGQGPGGTQYF
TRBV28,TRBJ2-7,CASSPISTYEQYF
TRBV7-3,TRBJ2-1,CASSSGTDLYNEQFF